This note documents a single T cell receptor beta chain sequence. This entry is derived from a study of blood T cell repertoires in COVID-19. As for the study in general: Some COVID-19 samples were acute and others convalescent; all came from the United States, Italy and Spain. The cDNA or gDNA used as material had been derived from T cells, B-cell-depleted T cells, or PBMCs.

Original data processing: Amplification with reference gene primers provided the estimates of nucleated cell counts. Clones were sequenced by immunoSEQ multiplex PCR, and TCRdb holds only the in-frame ones, with some missing. The DNA was the basis for D and trimming; V, J and clone size are from that table. This table has about 150,000 clones, under 90% appearing once. Germline V gene sequence: CDR1 SGHRS, CDR2 YFSETQ. This CDR3 spans 13 amino acids. Trimming cost V 0 bases and J 10 bases; bases outside gene matches: 3. The clonotype was recovered from a woman aged 55-70 years with active or convalescent COVID-19. The sequenced material came from peripheral blood. The V and J genes are TRBV5-1 and TRBJ2-1, with 8 bases matching TRBD2. CDR3 coding DNA: TGCGCCAGCAGCTTGGAAGCGGGGGAAGAGCAGTTCTTC. Translation: CASSLEAGEEQFF.